Listed below are T cell receptor beta chains from one sample, sequenced in a study of spatial heterogeneity in lung cancer. TCRdb analysed the 5' RACE reads with MiXCR anew, one entry per CDR3 protein. The sample has around 4,400 distinct CDR3 sequences; around a fifth are singletons. This sample comprised normal lung tissue next to the tumor, obtained at surgery. These receptor sequences come from a female donor with early-stage non-small cell lung cancer. Each CDR3 is given with its conserved first and last residue.

J gene,V gene,CDR3 protein
TRBJ2-7,TRBV6-2/TRBV6-3,CASSKTSGSSGEQYF
TRBJ2-5,TRBV5-1,CASSSTGQETQYF
TRBJ2-1,TRBV6-2/TRBV6-3,CASSYGGPSYNEQFF
TRBJ1-6,TRBV10-3,CAISESRQGHSPLHF
TRBJ2-2,TRBV27,CASSLGAVLREGNTGELFF
TRBJ1-1,TRBV7-8,CASSLTGSTEAFF
TRBJ2-5,TRBV6-5,CASSRGRGIQETQYF
TRBJ2-2,TRBV29-1,CSVKLQGDGGELFF
TRBJ1-1,TRBV7-9,CASSSGQGYTEAFF
TRBJ1-6,TRBV21-1,CASSKVRVGQWDNSPLHF